The 24 T cell receptor beta chains listed next were all sequenced from one sample in a study of T-cell memory formation after mild COVID-19. TCRdb ran MiXCR on the 5' RACE reads and lists one entry per CDR3 protein. In the table there are under 550,000 distinct CDR3 sequences, roughly 18% of which are singletons. Sample: PBMCs or a T cell subset sorted from them (not recorded which). Receptor source: a man younger than 35 who had mild COVID-19 (a few samples of this study predate the infection). Cell type and time point are not known.

This clonotype was detected only a few times. The genes are TRBV6-1 and TRBJ2-7; D is uncertain. Germline-derived CDR1 and CDR2 are MNHNS and SASEGT. Deletions cut 6 bases from V and 3 bases from J, with 15 bases between. This CDR3 has 14 residues. CDR3 bases: TGTGCCAGCAGAGCGACACTCAACAGCTACGAGCAGTACTTC. Translated, it gives CASRATLNSYEQYF.

The V and J genes are TRBV7-2 and TRBJ1-2; TRBD1 aligns across 8 bases. The germline V gene has CDR1 SGHTA and CDR2 FQGNSA. The CDR3 is 13 residues long. V was pared by 5 bases and J by 8 bases, with 7 bases of the junction left unmatched. The CDR3 spells CASSQGAGRGYTF. CDR3 nucleotides: TGTGCCAGCAGCCAGGGGGCGGGACGGGGCTACACCTTC.

The chain uses TRBV6-1 and TRBJ1-5; D is ambiguous. Trimming shortened V by 9 bases and J by 2 bases, and 23 bases separated the two germline ends. Germline CDR1 reads MNHNS; CDR2 reads SASEGT. This CDR3 region has 17 residues. The CDR3 bases are TGTGCCAGTGAGGAGGGATTGCTGAGAATAGGCAATCAGCCCCAGCATTTT. Translation gives CASEEGLLRIGNQPQHF.

Written as DNA, the CDR3 is TGTGCCAGCAGTTACGGTGCCTTCCAAGAGACCCAGTACTTC. It codes for CASSYGAFQETQYF. The chain uses TRBV6-5 and TRBJ2-5; D call uncertain. V lost 2 bases to trimming and J lost 1 base, with 8 bases between them. Germline V lookup: CDR1 MNHEY, CDR2 SVGAGI. This CDR3 is built from 14 residues.

The rearrangement uses TRBV5-5 and TRBJ1-5; 7 bases line up with TRBD1. The germline gives CDR1 SGHKS, CDR2 YYEKEE (reference sequence). The CDR3 loop spans 14 amino acids. Trimming removed 4 bases from V and 4 bases from J; junction bases left unmatched: 5. CDR3 in amino acids: CASSQGTANQPQHF. CDR3 DNA sequence: TGTGCCAGCAGCCAGGGGACAGCGAATCAGCCCCAGCATTTT.

The rearrangement joins TRBV18 to TRBJ2-5; 7 bases align to TRBD1. The germline CDR1 and CDR2 sequences are KGHSH and LQKENI. This CDR3 has 15 amino acids. Trimming at V came to 3 bases and at J to 1 base, leaving 5 bases not matched to a gene. The CDR3 DNA is TGTGCCAGCTCACCTGTCGGGACAGTCCAAGAGACCCAGTACTTC. Translated: CASSPVGTVQETQYF.

This clonotype was seen a few times. The rearrangement links TRBV6-5 to TRBJ1-1; possibly TRBD1 for D (5 bases). Per the germline V gene, CDR1 is MNHEY and CDR2 is SVGAGI. Deletions cut 1 base from V and 4 bases from J, with 7 bases between. The CDR3 has 13 residues. The CDR3 loop is CASSYWGGTEAFF. The CDR3, as DNA: TGTGCCAGCAGTTACTGGGGCGGCACTGAAGCTTTCTTT.

This clonotype was recorded at least ten times. The rearrangement links TRBV5-1 to TRBJ2-1; D is uncertain. CDR3 size: 16 residues. Germline CDR1 and CDR2: SGHRS and YFSETQ. V was pared by 0 bases and J by 0 bases, with 10 bases between. CDR3 residues: CASSLVPVSSYNEQFF. The CDR3 region has the DNA TGCGCCAGCAGCTTGGTTCCGGTTAGCTCCTACAATGAGCAGTTCTTC.

The genes are TRBV11-2 and TRBJ2-7; 8 bases match TRBD1. Germline loops: CDR1 SGHAT, CDR2 FQNNGV. CDR3 length: 15 residues. The V and J ends lost 1 base and 5 bases, in that order; junction bases with no gene match: 7. The CDR3: CASSLGDRPRHEQYV. In nucleotides, the CDR3 is TGTGCCAGCAGCTTAGGGGACAGGCCTCGACACGAGCAGTACGTC.

This clonotype was detected a few times. The chain joins TRBV7-9 to TRBJ2-1; D is perhaps TRBD2 (5 bases). Germline V gene sequence: CDR1 SEHNR, CDR2 FQNEAQ (reference sequence). The V gene lost 3 bases and the J gene lost 9 bases, with 9 bases spanning the gap. This CDR3 has 12 amino acids. The CDR3 DNA reads TGTGCCAGCAGCTTCTACGGAGGTGAGCAGTTCTTC. It translates to CASSFYGGEQFF.

The chain joins TRBV7-2 to TRBJ2-3, with D perhaps matching TRBD1 (6 bases). V was trimmed by 2 bases and J by 4 bases, leaving 13 bases between them. This CDR3 has 15 residues. Germline CDR1 and CDR2: SGHTA and FQGNSA. As DNA, the CDR3 is TGTGCCAGCAGCTTAACAGGGTCGAGGGCAGATACGCAGTATTTT. Its translation is CASSLTGSRADTQYF.

The chain is built from TRBV11-2 and TRBJ2-7; D gene uncertain. Germline V gene lookup returns CDR1 SGHAT and CDR2 FQNNGV. The CDR3 covers 13 residues. The germline V and J ends were trimmed by 0 bases and 2 bases, with 5 bases remaining between them. This chain's CDR3 is CASSLEETYEQYF. CDR3 DNA: TGTGCCAGCAGCTTAGAGGAGACCTACGAGCAGTACTTC.

This chain connects TRBV18 to TRBJ1-1, with D unclear. In germline, CDR1 is KGHSH, CDR2 LQKENI. CDR3 size: 14 residues. Trimming shortened V by 2 bases and J by 3 bases, and 10 bases separated the two germline ends. This CDR3 reads CASSPGSGDTEAFF. The CDR3 nucleotides read TGTGCCAGCTCACCAGGGAGTGGGGACACTGAAGCTTTCTTT.

Only a few counts were recorded for this clonotype. The chain couples TRBV7-6 to TRBJ2-3; TRBD2 might be the D (6 bases). This CDR3 comprises 17 residues. The germline V gene encodes CDR1 SGHVS and CDR2 FNYEAQ. The V end lost 1 base, the J end lost 0 bases, and 14 bases lay between the germline ends. CDR3 region: CASSLEAWRGSTDTQYF. The CDR3 nucleotides are TGTGCCAGCAGCTTAGAAGCGTGGCGGGGAAGCACAGATACGCAGTATTTT. The full variable domain, rest sourced from reference TRBV7-6 and TRBJ2-3, is GAGVSQSPRYKVTKRGQDVALRCDPISGHVSLYWYRQALGQGPEFLTYFNYEAQQDKSGLPNDRFSAERPEGSISTLTIQRTEQRDSAMYRCASSLEAWRGSTDTQYFGPGTRLTVL.

This clonotype has only a few counts. CDR3 loop: CASIQGSSTDTQYF. The CDR3 DNA reads as TGTGCCAGCATACAGGGATCTAGCACAGATACGCAGTATTTT. The chain couples TRBV11-2 to TRBJ2-3; tentative D call: TRBD1 (6 bases). The CDR3 is 14 amino acids. Trimming removed 7 bases at V and 0 bases at J, with 11 bases between. Germline CDR1 SGHAT, CDR2 FQNNGV.

This clonotype was detected only a few times. The rearrangement uses TRBV20-1 and TRBJ1-5, with a possible D match to TRBD1 (6 bases). Germline loops: CDR1 DFQATT, CDR2 SNEGSKA (reference sequence). CDR3 length equals 15 residues. With 1 base removed from V and 7 bases from J, the gap between germline ends came to 17 bases. This chain's CDR3 is CSARVVTGNIQPQHF. DNA of the CDR3: TGCAGTGCTAGAGTGGTAACAGGGAATATCCAGCCCCAGCATTTT.

This clonotype was counted at least ten times. The chain recombines TRBV5-1 with TRBJ2-1, with D tentatively TRBD1 (5 bases). The CDR3 is 13 amino acids. Germline lookup yields CDR1 SGHRS and CDR2 YFSETQ. V was clipped by 2 bases and J by 7 bases, with 10 bases between them. CDR3 in amino acids: CASSFSGNNEQFF. The CDR3 DNA reads TGCGCCAGCAGCTTCTCAGGGAATAATGAGCAGTTCTTC.

This sequence joins TRBV28 and TRBJ2-1; TRBD1 matches 10 bases. V lost 6 bases and J lost 6; bases outside the gene matches: 5. The CDR3 covers 14 residues. In germline, CDR1 is MDHEN, CDR2 SYDVKM. CDR3 in amino acids: CASRVDRGSNEQFF. CDR3 coding DNA: TGTGCCAGCAGGGTGGACAGGGGGTCCAATGAGCAGTTCTTC.

This clonotype has just a few counts. J is TRBJ2-7 and V is TRBV6-2 or TRBV6-3, with no clear D. The V gene's germline CDR1 is MNHEY and CDR2 SVGEGT. The CDR3 length is 13 residues. Trimming shortened V by 0 bases and J by 1 base, and 4 bases separated the two germline ends. DNA for the CDR3: TGTGCCAGCAGTTACTCGGCATCCTACGAGCAGTACGTC. Residues: CASSYSASYEQYV.

J is TRBJ2-7 and V is TRBV5-1; D may be TRBD1 or TRBD2 (5 bases each). V was pared by 4 bases and J by 10 bases, with 18 bases between. The CDR3 extends over 13 amino acids. Germline loops: CDR1 SGHRS, CDR2 YFSETQ. CDR3 coding DNA: TGCGCCAGCAGCACGGGACGTGACCAACCACAGTACGTC. Protein: CASSTGRDQPQYV.

The chain joins TRBV23-1 to TRBJ2-5; D not certain. TRBV23-1 is classed as an ORF, of uncertain function. The CDR3 spans 12 residues. The V end was cut by 11 bases, the J end by 0 bases, with 10 bases between. The CDR3 here is CALRPYQETQYF. CDR3 nucleotide sequence: TGCGCCCTCCGCCCGTACCAAGAGACCCAGTACTTC.

The rearrangement links TRBV7-9 to TRBJ2-3, with TRBD2 as a possible D gene (6 bases). Germline loops: CDR1 SEHNR, CDR2 FQNEAQ (reference sequence). The CDR3 is made up of 15 amino acids. V gave up 1 base and J gave up 4 bases, with 12 bases separating them. The CDR3 spells CASSLVPRGSDTQYF. CDR3 DNA: TGTGCCAGCAGCTTAGTTCCTCGGGGGTCAGATACGCAGTATTTT.

This chain uses TRBV15 with TRBJ1-1; no definite D call. Germline CDR1 and CDR2: LNHNV and YYDKDF (reference sequence). Between the trimmed V and J ends, which lost 0 bases and 7 bases, there was a span of 9 bases. The CDR3 has 13 amino acids. The CDR3 DNA is TGTGCCACCAGCAGAGACCGCCAATTTGAAGCTTTCTTT. As protein: CATSRDRQFEAFF.

V usage is TRBV6-5 and J usage is TRBJ2-3; D might be TRBD2 (6 bases). The V end lost 0 bases, the J end lost 0 bases, and 10 bases lay between the germline ends. This CDR3 has 16 amino acids. The germline CDR1 and CDR2 sequences are MNHEY and SVGAGI. As DNA, the CDR3 is TGTGCCAGCAGTTACTCGGGACTTCTTAGCACAGATACGCAGTATTTT. Translating it yields CASSYSGLLSTDTQYF.